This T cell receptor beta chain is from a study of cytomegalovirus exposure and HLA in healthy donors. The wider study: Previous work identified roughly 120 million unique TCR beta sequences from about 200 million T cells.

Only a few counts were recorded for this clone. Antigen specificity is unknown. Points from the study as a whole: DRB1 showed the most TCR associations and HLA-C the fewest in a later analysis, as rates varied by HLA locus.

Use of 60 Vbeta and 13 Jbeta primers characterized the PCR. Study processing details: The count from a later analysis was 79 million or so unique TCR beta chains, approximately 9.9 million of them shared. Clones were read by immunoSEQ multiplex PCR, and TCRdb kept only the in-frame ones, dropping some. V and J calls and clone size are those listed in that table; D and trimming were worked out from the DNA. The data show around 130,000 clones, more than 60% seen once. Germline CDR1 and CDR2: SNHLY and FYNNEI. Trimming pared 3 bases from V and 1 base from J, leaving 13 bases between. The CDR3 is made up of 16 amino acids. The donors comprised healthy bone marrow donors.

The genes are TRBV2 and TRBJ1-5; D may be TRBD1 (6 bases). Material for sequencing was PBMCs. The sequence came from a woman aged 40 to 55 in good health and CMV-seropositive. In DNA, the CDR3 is TGTGCCAGCAGTGAGTGGGGACAACGGAGCAATCAGCCCCAGCATTTT. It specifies CASSEWGQRSNQPQHF.